This T cell receptor beta chain originates from a study of blood T cell repertoires in COVID-19. Background on the study: Italy, Spain and the United States were the sources of the convalescent and acute COVID-19 samples. T cells, B-cell-depleted T cells, or PBMCs supplied cDNA or gDNA.

Germline values: CDR1 SGHTA, CDR2 FQGNSA. V was clipped by 6 bases and J by 0 bases, with 11 bases between them. The CDR3 loop spans 14 amino acids. Original handling: Nucleated cell number was recorded as an estimate derived from reference gene primer amplification. Here immunoSEQ multiplex PCR was the method, and the copy in TCRdb shows in-frame clones only, minus some. The V and J calls and clone size are taken from that table; D and trimming were inferred from the DNA. The repertoire holds 250,000 or so clones, 85% to 90% seen once, with 1.2% to 1.5% in the top ten. The sequence was obtained from a man aged 80 or over with acute or convalescent COVID-19. Sequenced sample: peripheral blood. The V gene is TRBV7-2, the J gene TRBJ2-5, with D perhaps matching TRBD1 (6 bases). Written as DNA, the CDR3 is TGTGCCAGCAGTTTCGACAGGTACCAAGAGACCCAGTACTTC. As protein: CASSFDRYQETQYF.